The entry that follows covers one T cell receptor beta chain sequence. Only in-frame clones appear in the TCRdb table, and some are missing; sequencing was by immunoSEQ multiplex PCR. The repertoire has 150,000 to 250,000 clones, approximately 80% of them found once; the top ten carry about 12%. The data derive from a study of blood T cell repertoires in COVID-19. The CDR3 consists of 14 residues. Germline loops: CDR1 MGHDK, CDR2 SYGVNS. V lost 4 bases to trimming and J lost 2 bases; unmatched junction nucleotides: 4. The study recruited people aged roughly 18 to 95 years across about two dozen US areas. Either two negative PCRs, clearance, or symptom resolution qualified Cohort 3 donors as recovered.

V is TRBV25-1 and J is TRBJ2-7, with 8 nucleotides matching TRBD2. Sequenced material: PBMCs or T cells enriched from blood (not recorded which). This TCR was sampled from a man between 40 and 49 years old who had recovered from COVID-19. DNA for the CDR3: TGTGCCAGCAGTGTCGGGACTAGGACCTACGAGCAGTACTTC. Translation gives CASSVGTRTYEQYF.